Listed here is a single TCR beta chain. Its matching antigen is unknown. Per the germline V gene, CDR1 is SGHTA and CDR2 is FQGNSA. V lost 1 base and J 11 bases, leaving 13 bases between the germline ends. This CDR3 is built from 13 residues. The sample belongs to a study of type 1 regulatory T cells. On the study more broadly: T-allo10 is a Tr1-enriched, alloantigen-specific CD4 T cell product made in vitro.

TCRdb recomputed calls from the reads with MiXCR, one row per CDR3 protein. The table records tens of thousands of distinct CDR3 sequences, approximately 47% of them present only once. The receptor comes from a human donor in good health. The J gene is TRBJ2-3, the V gene TRBV7-2; D gene uncertain. Material for sequencing was cultured non-Tr1 T cells, either the whole culture or a sorted T cell fraction (not recorded which). The CDR3: CASSLGVDRRQYF. The CDR3 bases are TGTGCCAGCAGCTTAGGGGTGGACCGCAGGCAGTATTTT.